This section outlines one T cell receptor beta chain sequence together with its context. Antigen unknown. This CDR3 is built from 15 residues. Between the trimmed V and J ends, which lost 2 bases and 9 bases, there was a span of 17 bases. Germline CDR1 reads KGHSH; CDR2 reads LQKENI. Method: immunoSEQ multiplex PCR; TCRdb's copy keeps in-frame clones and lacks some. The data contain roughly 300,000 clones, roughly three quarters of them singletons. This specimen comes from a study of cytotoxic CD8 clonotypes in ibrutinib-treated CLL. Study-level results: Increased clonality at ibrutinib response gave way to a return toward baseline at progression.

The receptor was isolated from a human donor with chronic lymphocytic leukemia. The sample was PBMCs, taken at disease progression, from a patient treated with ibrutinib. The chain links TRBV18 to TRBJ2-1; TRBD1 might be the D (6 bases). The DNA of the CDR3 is TGTGCCAGCTCACCATTTGGGGGCCCGGGTTTTGAGCAGTTCTTC. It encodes CASSPFGGPGFEQFF. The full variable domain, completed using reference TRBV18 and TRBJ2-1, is NAGVMQNPRHLVRRRGQEARLRCSPMKGHSHVYWYRQLPEEGLKFMVYLQKENIIDESGMPKERFSAEFPKEGPSILRIQQVVRGDSAAYFCASSPFGGPGFEQFFGPGTRLTVL.